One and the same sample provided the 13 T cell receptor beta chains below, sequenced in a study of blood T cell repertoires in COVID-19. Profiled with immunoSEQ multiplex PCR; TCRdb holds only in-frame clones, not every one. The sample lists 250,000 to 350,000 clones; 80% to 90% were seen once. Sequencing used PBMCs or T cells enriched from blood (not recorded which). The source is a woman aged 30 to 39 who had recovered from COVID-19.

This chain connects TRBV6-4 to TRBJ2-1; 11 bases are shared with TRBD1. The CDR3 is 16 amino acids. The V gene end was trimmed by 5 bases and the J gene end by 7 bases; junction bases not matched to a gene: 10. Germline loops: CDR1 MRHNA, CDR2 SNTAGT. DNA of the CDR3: TGTGCCAGCAGTACCCGGACAGGGGGCAAGATAAATGAGCAGTTCTTC. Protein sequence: CASSTRTGGKINEQFF.

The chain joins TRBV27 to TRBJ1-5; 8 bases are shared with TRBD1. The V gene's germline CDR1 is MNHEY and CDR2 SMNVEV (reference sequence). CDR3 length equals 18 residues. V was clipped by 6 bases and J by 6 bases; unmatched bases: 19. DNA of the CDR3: TGTGCCAGCAGCCCTGGAGACGGCCCACAGACAGGGGCTCAGCCCCAGCATTTT. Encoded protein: CASSPGDGPQTGAQPQHF.

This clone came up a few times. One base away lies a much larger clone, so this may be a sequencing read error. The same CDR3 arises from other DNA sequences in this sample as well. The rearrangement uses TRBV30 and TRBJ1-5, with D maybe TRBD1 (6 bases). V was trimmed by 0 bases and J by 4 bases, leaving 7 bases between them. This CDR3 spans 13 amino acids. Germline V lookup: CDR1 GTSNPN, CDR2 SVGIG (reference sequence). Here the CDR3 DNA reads TGTGCCTGGAGTGTACAGGGTAATCAGCCCCAGCATTTT. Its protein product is CAWSVQGNQPQHF.

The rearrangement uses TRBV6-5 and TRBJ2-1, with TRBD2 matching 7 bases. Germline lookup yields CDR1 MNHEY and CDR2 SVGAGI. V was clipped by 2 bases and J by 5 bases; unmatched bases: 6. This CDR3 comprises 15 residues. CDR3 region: CASSYGRVGHNEQFF. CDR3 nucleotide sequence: TGTGCCAGCAGTTACGGGAGGGTGGGACACAATGAGCAGTTCTTC.

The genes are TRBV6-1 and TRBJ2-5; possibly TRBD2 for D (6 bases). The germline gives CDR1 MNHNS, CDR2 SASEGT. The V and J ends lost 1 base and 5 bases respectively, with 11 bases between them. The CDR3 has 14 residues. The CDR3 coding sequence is TGTGCCAGCAGTGAAGGGGGGACTCTGGAGACCCAGTACTTC. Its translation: CASSEGGTLETQYF.

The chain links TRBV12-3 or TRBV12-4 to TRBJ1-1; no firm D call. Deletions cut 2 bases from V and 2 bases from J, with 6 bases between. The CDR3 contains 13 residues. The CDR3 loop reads CASSLTANTEAFF. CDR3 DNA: TGTGCCAGCAGTTTAACAGCCAACACTGAAGCTTTCTTT.

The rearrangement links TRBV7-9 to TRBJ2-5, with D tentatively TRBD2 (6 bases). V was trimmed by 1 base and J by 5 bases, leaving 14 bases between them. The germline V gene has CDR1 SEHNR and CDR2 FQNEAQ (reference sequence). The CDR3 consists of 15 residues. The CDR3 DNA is TGTGCCAGCAGCTTAGACGGGGGACTCGGTGAGACCCAGTACTTC. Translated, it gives CASSLDGGLGETQYF.

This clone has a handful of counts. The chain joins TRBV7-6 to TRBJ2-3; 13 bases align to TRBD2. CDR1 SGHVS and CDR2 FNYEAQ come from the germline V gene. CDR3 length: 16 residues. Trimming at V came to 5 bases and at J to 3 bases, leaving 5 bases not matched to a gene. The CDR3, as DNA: TGTGCCAGCAGCCGGACTAGCGGGGGAAGGACAGATACGCAGTATTTT. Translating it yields CASSRTSGGRTDTQYF.

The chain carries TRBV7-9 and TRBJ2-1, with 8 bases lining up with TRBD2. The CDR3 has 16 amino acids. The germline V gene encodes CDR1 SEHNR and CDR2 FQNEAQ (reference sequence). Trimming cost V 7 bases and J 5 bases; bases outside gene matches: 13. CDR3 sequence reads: CASTTGGSGGNNEQFF. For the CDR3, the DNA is TGTGCCAGCACCACTGGCGGGTCGGGAGGGAACAATGAGCAGTTCTTC.

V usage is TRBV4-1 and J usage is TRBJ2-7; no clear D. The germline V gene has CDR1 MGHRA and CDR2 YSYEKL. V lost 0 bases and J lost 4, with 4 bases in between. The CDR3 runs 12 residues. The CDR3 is CASSQDQYEQYF. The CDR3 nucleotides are TGCGCCAGCAGCCAAGATCAGTACGAGCAGTACTTC.

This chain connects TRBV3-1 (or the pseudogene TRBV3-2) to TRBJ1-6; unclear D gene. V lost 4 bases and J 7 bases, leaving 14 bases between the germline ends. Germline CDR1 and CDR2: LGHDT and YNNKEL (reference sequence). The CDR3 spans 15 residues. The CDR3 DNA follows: TGTGCCAGCAGCCCCCGGACTAGTTCCAATTCACCCCTCCACTTT. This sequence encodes CASSPRTSSNSPLHF.

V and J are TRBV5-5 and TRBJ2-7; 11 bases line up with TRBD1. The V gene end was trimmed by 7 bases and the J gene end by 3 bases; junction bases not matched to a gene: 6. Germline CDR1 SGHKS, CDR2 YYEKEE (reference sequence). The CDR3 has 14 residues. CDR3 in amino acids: CASFRDRGFYEQYF. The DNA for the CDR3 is TGTGCCAGCTTCCGGGACAGGGGGTTCTACGAGCAGTACTTC.

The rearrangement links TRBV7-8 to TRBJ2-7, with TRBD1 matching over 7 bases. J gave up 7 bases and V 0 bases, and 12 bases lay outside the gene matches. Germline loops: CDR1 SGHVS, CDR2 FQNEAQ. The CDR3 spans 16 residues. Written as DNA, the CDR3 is TGTGCCAGCAGCTTAGCGTCTAGGACAGGTGGTGGAGAGCAGTACTTC. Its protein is CASSLASRTGGGEQYF.